These 10 T cell receptor beta chains were all obtained from the same sample, sequenced in a study of human T cells and chemical hapten exposure. MiXCR, applied by TCRdb to the RACE reads, yields one record per CDR3 protein. The sample shows approximately 350,000 distinct CDR3 sequences, around 7% of them seen only once. Documented time point: patch test 1, 2 weeks after DPC sensitization. Treatment given: therapeutic diphenylcyclopropenone sensitization with weekly scalp DPC. Sequences were derived from whole blood, sampled in connection with sensitization to the hapten diphenylcyclopropenone (DPC). These receptors were collected from a young woman with alopecia areata. Some clones in this sample may be carry-over from other donors' samples.

The CDR3 reads CASSQDLSGDSYF. The CDR3 DNA sequence: TGTGCCAGCAGCCAAGATCTTTCTGGGGACTCGTACTTC. The chain joins TRBV14 to TRBJ2-7, with D possibly TRBD2 on 6 matching bases. The CDR3 has 13 residues. CDR1 SGHDN and CDR2 FVKESK come from the germline V gene. Between the trimmed V and J ends, which lost 0 bases and 12 bases, there was a span of 15 bases.

This clonotype was counted a few times. This chain uses TRBV29-1 with TRBJ2-3; D possibly corresponds to TRBD1 (6 bases). Per germline, CDR1 SQVTM and CDR2 ANQGSEA. There are 14 residues in the CDR3. Trimming shortened V by 4 bases and J by 0 bases, and 11 bases separated the two germline ends. CDR3 nucleotides: TGCAGCGTTGGCAGGGGTTCGAGCACAGATACGCAGTATTTT. Protein: CSVGRGSSTDTQYF.

The rearrangement joins TRBV4-3 to TRBJ2-7; no reliable D call. Trimming removed 4 bases from V and 0 bases from J, with 10 bases in between. Per the germline V gene, CDR1 is LGHNA and CDR2 is YSLEER. This CDR3 has 14 amino acids. DNA for the CDR3: TGCGCCAGCAGCCCCGGAGTTACCTCCTACGAGCAGTACTTC. As protein: CASSPGVTSYEQYF.

Ten or more counts support this clonotype. The gene calls are TRBV6-5 and TRBJ2-7; TRBD2 aligns across 8 bases. Unmatched junction bases numbered 9, after V lost 5 bases and J lost 9 bases. The CDR3 runs 13 residues. Looked up from germline, CDR1 is MNHEY and CDR2 is SVGAGI. This CDR3 is CASSTPRTSMQYF. The CDR3 nucleotides read TGTGCCAGCAGTACCCCCCGGACTAGCATGCAGTACTTC.

This clonotype was detected many times. The chain carries TRBV12-3 or TRBV12-4 and TRBJ2-1; perhaps D is TRBD1 or TRBD2 (5 bases each). This CDR3 has 13 amino acids. The V end lost 4 bases, the J end lost 5 bases, and 9 bases lay between the germline ends. Here the CDR3 DNA reads TGTGCCAGCAGTTCCGGGACGGACAATGAGCAGTTCTTC. It codes for CASSSGTDNEQFF.

This clonotype was seen only a few times. The CDR3 bases are TGTGCCACCGGGAATGAAAAACTGTTTTTT. It is translated as CATGNEKLFF. The rearrangement joins TRBV19 to TRBJ1-4; unclear D gene. CDR1 and CDR2 (germline): LNHDA, SQIVND (reference sequence). The CDR3 has 10 residues. With 10 bases removed from V and 5 bases from J, the gap between germline ends came to 5 bases.

V usage is TRBV5-1 and J usage is TRBJ2-2; 7 bases are a match to TRBD1. The CDR3 loop spans 18 amino acids. Germline V CDR1 and CDR2: SGHRS, YFSETQ. With 2 bases clipped from V and 0 bases from J, the junction kept 10 bases outside the gene matches. The CDR3 bases are TGCGCCAGCAGCTTTCTGGACAGGCAAAAAACGAACACCGGGGAGCTGTTTTTT. This sequence encodes CASSFLDRQKTNTGELFF.

This clonotype was recorded at least ten times. This chain links TRBV15 with TRBJ1-2; TRBD1 aligns across 7 bases. The J segment lost 0 bases and the V segment lost 5 bases, leaving 6 bases of the junction unmatched. CDR1 is LNHNV, CDR2 YYDKDF, per germline (reference sequence). The CDR3 covers 15 residues. This CDR3 is CATSLWGQTNYGYTF. The CDR3 DNA follows: TGTGCCACCAGCCTTTGGGGACAGACTAACTATGGCTACACCTTC.

Only a few counts were recorded for this clonotype. The rearrangement joins TRBV2 to TRBJ2-7; possibly TRBD1 for D (6 bases). Trimming removed 11 bases from V and 0 bases from J, with 17 bases in between. Germline loops: CDR1 SNHLY, CDR2 FYNNEI. This CDR3 spans 14 amino acids. The CDR3 bases are TGTGCCGTCCAGGACAGCCGGCCCTCCTACGAGCAGTACTTC. This sequence encodes CAVQDSRPSYEQYF.

V usage is TRBV6-2 or TRBV6-3 and J usage is TRBJ2-1; D call uncertain. The CDR3 totals 14 residues. Trimming took 6 bases from V and 0 from J, leaving 9 bases between them. Germline lookup yields CDR1 MNHEY and CDR2 SVGEGT. CDR3 sequence: CASSRIGSYNEQFF. The CDR3 DNA follows: TGTGCCAGCAGCCGAATTGGCTCCTACAATGAGCAGTTCTTC.